The present TCR beta chain was sequenced within a study of human T cells and chemical hapten exposure. This clonotype was observed at least ten times. MiXCR was run by TCRdb on the RACE reads, yielding one entry per CDR3 protein. The table records about 54,000 distinct CDR3 sequences, around 9.5% of them present only once. Indicated time point: patch test 2, 6 weeks after DPC sensitization. Treatment meaning: therapeutic diphenylcyclopropenone sensitization with weekly scalp DPC. The CDR3 spans 14 residues. Germline loops: CDR1 SGHNT, CDR2 YENEEA. J lost 8 bases, V lost 5 bases, and 8 bases had no gene match.

The specimen was whole blood, collected in connection with sensitization to the hapten diphenylcyclopropenone (DPC). The sequence was collected from a woman between 45 and 60 years old with alopecia areata. Some clones in this sample may be carry-over from other donors' samples. The rearrangement uses TRBV11-3 and TRBJ1-4, with 7 positions matching TRBD1. CDR3 sequence (DNA): TGTGCCAGCAGCCCGCCACTACAGGGGGAAAAACTGTTTTTT. The encoded protein is CASSPPLQGEKLFF. Full variable domain (outside the CDR3, taken from reference TRBV11-3 and TRBJ1-4): EAGVVQSPRYKIIEKKQPVAFWCNPISGHNTLYWYLQNLGQGPELLIRYENEEAVDDSQLPKDRFSAERLKGVDSTLKIQPAELGDSAVYLCASSPPLQGEKLFFGSGTQLSVL.